The 2 T cell receptor beta chains listed next were all sequenced from one sample in a study of T-cell reconstitution after alpha-beta-depleted transplantation in children listed by TCRdb under 2016. Library preparation used PCR. The sample was run on an Illumina HiSeq 2500. TCR libraries were prepared with molecular barcoding, using unique molecular identifiers to normalize TCRbeta repertoire quantification. Through fastp at Q25 and MiXCR, TCRdb rebuilt clones from the public reads, retaining in-frame beta chains. CDR3 protein duplicates are merged, each entry listing the most common genes and DNA. This sample is represented by about 500,000 distinct CDR3 sequences; about 33% of them were singletons. In total, the top ten clones hold 2% to 2.5% of the sample. The sample consisted of PBMCs from the stem cell graft donor, taken from the stem cell graft. These receptors were taken from a human donor who donated a stem cell graft to a child with aplastic anemia.

The chain has TRBV21-1 and TRBJ2-7; the DNA was not used to check the table's D call, TRBD1. TRBV21-1 is annotated as a pseudogene. CDR3 length: 14 residues. The CDR3 DNA reads as TGTGCCAGCAGCACCCGGACAGCCCTCTACGAGCAGTACTTC. Its protein product is CASSTRTALYEQYF.

The chain combines TRBV9 with TRBJ2-3; 9 bases line up with TRBD1. The V segment lost 3 bases and the J segment 5 bases; nucleotides outside the gene matches: 10. This CDR3 contains 16 residues. Germline CDR1 and CDR2: SGDLS and YYNGEE. CDR3: CASSDTGTGMGDTQYF. CDR3 DNA sequence: TGTGCCAGCAGCGACACCGGGACAGGGATGGGAGATACGCAGTATTTT.